A single sample is the source of the 17 T cell receptor beta chains below, sequenced in a study of T cell responses to AZD1222 COVID-19 vaccine. Produced via immunoSEQ multiplex PCR; TCRdb's table is partial and in-frame only. The repertoire includes some 130,000 clones, approximately 93% of them detected once, and over 4% sits in the top ten. This sample comprised peripheral blood, obtained on day 0 of AZD1222 vaccination. These receptors were collected from an adult in good health.

This clone occurred once. V is TRBV6-5 and J is TRBJ1-4; the D gene is possibly TRBD1 (6 bases). The CDR3 is 13 residues long. V lost 8 bases and J lost 5, with 12 bases in between. CDR1 MNHEY and CDR2 SVGAGI come from the germline V gene. CDR3 sequence reads: CASGRTENEKLFF. The DNA for the CDR3 is TGTGCCAGCGGCAGGACAGAAAATGAAAAACTGTTTTTT.

The chain links TRBV6-6 to TRBJ1-6, with a possible D match to TRBD1 (5 bases). Trimming stripped 2 bases from V and 8 bases from J, with 10 bases between. Germline V gene data show CDR1 as MNHNY and CDR2 as SVGAGI (reference sequence). The CDR3 covers 14 residues. CDR3 sequence (DNA): TGTGCCAGCAGTTACAGGGGAAGTCATTCACCCCTCCACTTT. This sequence encodes CASSYRGSHSPLHF.

V usage is TRBV20-1 and J usage is TRBJ1-1; no clear D gene. This CDR3 region has 14 residues. Trimming pared 3 bases from V and 3 bases from J, leaving 14 bases between. CDR1 DFQATT and CDR2 SNEGSKA come from the germline V gene (reference sequence). CDR3 in amino acids: CSASSVLTDTEAFF. The DNA for the CDR3 is TGCAGTGCTAGTAGTGTCCTCACGGACACTGAAGCTTTCTTT.

This sequence joins TRBV19 and TRBJ2-2; 8 nucleotides match TRBD2. The ends lost 3 bases at V and 1 base at J; junction bases unmatched: 4. CDR3 length: 16 residues. Germline V CDR1 and CDR2: LNHDA, SQIVND (reference sequence). The CDR3 DNA follows: TGTGCCAGTAGTATTGGGCTAGCGGGGAACACCGGGGAGCTGTTTTTT. It specifies CASSIGLAGNTGELFF.

This rearrangement joins TRBV6-5 to TRBJ1-1, with TRBD1 matching 7 bases. Trimming removed 2 bases from V and 6 bases from J; junction bases left unmatched: 6. In germline, CDR1 is MNHEY, CDR2 SVGAGI. This CDR3 region has 14 residues. DNA for the CDR3: TGTGCCAGCAGTTACCAAGGGGGCAGGGCTGAAGCTTTCTTT. It is translated as CASSYQGGRAEAFF.

The genes are TRBV18 and TRBJ2-1; the match to TRBD2 covers 8 bases. The CDR3 totals 14 residues. The V gene end was trimmed by 4 bases and the J gene end by 7 bases; junction bases not matched to a gene: 6. Germline values: CDR1 KGHSH, CDR2 LQKENI. The CDR3 reads CASSLAGTRNEQFF. The CDR3 region has the DNA TGTGCCAGCTCACTAGCCGGGACTAGAAATGAGCAGTTCTTC.

V is TRBV5-6 and J is TRBJ1-2; D ambiguous. CDR3 length equals 11 residues. The germline CDR1 and CDR2 sequences are SGHDT and YYEEEE. Between the trimmed V and J ends, which lost 3 bases and 5 bases, there was a span of 5 bases. CDR3 sequence: CASSSVYGYTF. The CDR3 nucleotides read TGTGCCAGCAGCTCGGTTTATGGCTACACCTTC.

V is TRBV3-1 (or the pseudogene TRBV3-2) and J is TRBJ2-3; the match to TRBD2 covers 8 bases. V shed 3 bases, J shed 0 bases, and the junction held 8 bases outside the gene matches. Germline V gene lookup returns CDR1 LGHDT and CDR2 YNNKEL (reference sequence). This CDR3 spans 17 amino acids. The CDR3 region is CASSQERGTTSTDTQYF. The CDR3 nucleotides read TGTGCCAGCAGCCAGGAGCGGGGGACTACTAGCACAGATACGCAGTATTTT.

The chain has TRBV27 and TRBJ2-2, with TRBD1 matching over 9 bases. V was pared by 2 bases and J by 5 bases, with 9 bases of the junction left unmatched. Germline lookup yields CDR1 MNHEY and CDR2 SMNVEV (reference sequence). The CDR3 is 17 residues long. The chain's CDR3 is CASSLGTPGQGTGELFF. Here the CDR3 DNA reads TGTGCCAGCAGTTTAGGGACCCCGGGACAGGGTACCGGGGAGCTGTTTTTT.

The gene calls are TRBV19 and TRBJ2-5; D gene ambiguous. Germline lookup yields CDR1 LNHDA and CDR2 SQIVND (reference sequence). The CDR3 consists of 16 residues. The germline V and J ends were trimmed by 5 bases and 1 base, with 17 bases remaining between them. The CDR3 spells CASSALPGTGQETQYF. CDR3 sequence (DNA): TGTGCCAGTAGTGCCCTCCCCGGAACCGGCCAAGAGACCCAGTACTTC.

This chain joins TRBV28 and TRBJ1-2, with unresolved D. V was shortened by 6 bases and J by 7 bases, with 15 bases between the two germline ends. The CDR3 length is 13 residues. CDR1 MDHEN and CDR2 SYDVKM come from the germline V gene. DNA of the CDR3: TGTGCCAGCAGCCCGGACGGAGACCTTGGCTACACCTTC. As protein: CASSPDGDLGYTF.

Only a few counts were recorded for this clone. The chain couples TRBV4-2 to TRBJ1-5, with 8 bases that match TRBD1. This CDR3 spans 16 amino acids. V gave up 0 bases and J gave up 7 bases; unmatched junction bases: 8. The germline V gene encodes CDR1 LGHNA and CDR2 YNFKEQ. CDR3 loop: CASSQEMDRVGQPQHF. The CDR3 DNA reads TGTGCCAGCAGCCAAGAGATGGACAGGGTGGGCCAGCCCCAGCATTTT.

This clone was counted once. The J gene is TRBJ2-2, the V gene TRBV28; TRBD1 matches at 10 bases. Germline CDR1 reads MDHEN; CDR2 reads SYDVKM. The CDR3 runs to 17 residues. Unmatched junction bases numbered 8, after V lost 4 bases and J lost 3 bases. CDR3 nucleotide sequence: TGTGCCAGCAGTTCCCAACGGGACAGGGGCGACACCGGGGAGCTGTTTTTT. Amino acids: CASSSQRDRGDTGELFF. Drawing the rest from reference TRBV28 and TRBJ2-2, the complete variable domain is DVKVTQSSRYLVKRTGEKVFLECVQDMDHENMFWYRQDPGLGLRLIYFSYDVKMKEKGDIPEGYSVSREKKERFSLILESASTNQTSMYLCASSSQRDRGDTGELFFGEGSRLTVL.

This chain connects TRBV30 to TRBJ1-5; D not resolved. V lost 2 bases, J lost 4 bases, and 12 bases lay in between. Germline assignment: CDR1 GTSNPN and CDR2 SVGIG (reference sequence). This CDR3 is 14 amino acids long. The CDR3 sequence: CAWSSYTQNQPQHF. CDR3 nucleotide sequence: TGTGCCTGGAGTTCATACACCCAAAATCAGCCCCAGCATTTT.

This clone is a singleton in its sample. The V and J genes are TRBV5-1 and TRBJ1-1; perhaps TRBD1 as D (6 bases). The V end lost 2 bases, the J end lost 8 bases, and 13 bases lay between the germline ends. CDR3 size: 13 residues. Germline loops: CDR1 SGHRS, CDR2 YFSETQ. In DNA, the CDR3 is TGCGCCAGCAGCTTCAACAGGGTGGCGGAAGCTTTCTTT. It translates to CASSFNRVAEAFF.

The rearrangement uses TRBV28 and TRBJ1-1; the D gene is possibly TRBD1 (5 bases). Germline V lookup: CDR1 MDHEN, CDR2 SYDVKM. The CDR3 has 15 amino acids. The germline V and J ends were trimmed by 7 bases and 0 bases, with 15 bases remaining between them. The CDR3: CASTEPRDLNTEAFF. The CDR3 DNA reads TGTGCCAGCACCGAGCCCCGGGACCTGAACACTGAAGCTTTCTTT.

The gene calls are TRBV5-4 and TRBJ2-7, with 16 nucleotides matching TRBD2. Germline V gives CDR1 SGHNT, CDR2 YYREEE (reference sequence). The ends lost 0 bases at V and 1 base at J; junction bases unmatched: 4. This CDR3 has 18 amino acids. The chain's CDR3 is CASSLGPGLAGGSYEQYF. The CDR3 DNA is TGTGCCAGCAGCTTGGGACCGGGACTAGCGGGAGGGTCCTACGAGCAGTACTTC.